This T cell receptor (beta chain) was identified in a study of cytomegalovirus exposure and HLA in healthy donors. This clone was seen a few times. Donors sampled were nominally healthy, though unrecorded immune exposures were likely. The PCR contained 60 Vbeta and 13 Jbeta primers. The repertoire was sequenced with immunoSEQ multiplex PCR; TCRdb's copy has only in-frame clones and lacks some. The sample shows about 130,000 clones, roughly 69% of them seen only once. Trimming pared 0 bases from V and 3 bases from J, leaving 9 bases between. The CDR3 loop spans 14 amino acids. From germline, CDR1 is SGDLS and CDR2 YYNGEE.

The rearrangement joins TRBV9 to TRBJ1-2; no clear D gene. Material: PBMCs. The sequence derives from a human donor in good health. The CDR3 region is CASSVALSDYGYTF. CDR3 bases: TGTGCCAGCAGCGTAGCCCTTTCAGACTATGGCTACACCTTC.